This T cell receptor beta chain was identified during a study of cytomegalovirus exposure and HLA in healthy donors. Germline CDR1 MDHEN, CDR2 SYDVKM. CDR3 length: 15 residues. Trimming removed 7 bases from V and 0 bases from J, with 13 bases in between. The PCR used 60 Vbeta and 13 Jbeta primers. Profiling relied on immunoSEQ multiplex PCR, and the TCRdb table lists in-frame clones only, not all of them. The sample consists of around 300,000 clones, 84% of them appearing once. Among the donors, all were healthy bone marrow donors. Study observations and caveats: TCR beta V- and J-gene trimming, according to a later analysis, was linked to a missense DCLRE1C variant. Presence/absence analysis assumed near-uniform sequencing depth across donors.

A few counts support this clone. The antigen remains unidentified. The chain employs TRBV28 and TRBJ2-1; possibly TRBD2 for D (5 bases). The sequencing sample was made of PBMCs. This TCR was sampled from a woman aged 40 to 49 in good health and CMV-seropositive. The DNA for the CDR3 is TGTGCCAGCACCCCCCCTAGCTTCTCCTACAATGAGCAGTTCTTC. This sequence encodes CASTPPSFSYNEQFF.